This T cell receptor (beta chain) appears in the sequencing data of a study of CD8 T cells in ankylosing spondylitis. Study findings and constraints: Clones linked with disease were CD8+ and fairly uncommon in the peripheral blood. A motif of 7 to 9 highly homologous TCR beta variants was seen as apparently characteristic of ankylosing spondylitis blood.

The table lists this clonotype with a few counts. The antigen is undetermined. Germline-derived CDR1 and CDR2 are MNHEY and SMNVEV (reference sequence). The CDR3 is 15 amino acids. V dropped 4 bases and J dropped 7; count of bases not matched to a gene: 10. TCRdb recomputed calls from the 5' RACE reads with MiXCR, one row per CDR3 protein. The profile covers some 330,000 distinct CDR3 sequences, with roughly 8% appearing a single time and roughly 14% taken by the ten largest. The chain carries TRBV27 and TRBJ2-7, with 10 bases fitting TRBD1. This TCR derives from a male donor with ankylosing spondylitis. Input material: blood, either unsorted or a sorted T cell fraction (not recorded which). As DNA, the CDR3 is TGTGCCAGCAGTTCCCCGGGACAGGGGAGTATAGAGCAGTACTTC. It specifies CASSSPGQGSIEQYF.